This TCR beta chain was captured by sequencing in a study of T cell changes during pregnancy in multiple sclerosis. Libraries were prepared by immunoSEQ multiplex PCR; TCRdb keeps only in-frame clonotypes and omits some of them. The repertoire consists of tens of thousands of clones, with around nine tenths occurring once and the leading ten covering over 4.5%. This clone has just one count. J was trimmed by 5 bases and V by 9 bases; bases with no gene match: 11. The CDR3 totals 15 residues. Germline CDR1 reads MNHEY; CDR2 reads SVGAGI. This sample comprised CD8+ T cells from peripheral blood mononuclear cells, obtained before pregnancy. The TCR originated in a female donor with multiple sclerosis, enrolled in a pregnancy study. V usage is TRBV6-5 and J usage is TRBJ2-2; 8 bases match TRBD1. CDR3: CASFPGGVWTGELFF. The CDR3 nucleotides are TGTGCCAGTTTCCCAGGGGGCGTTTGGACCGGGGAGCTGTTTTTT.